Listed here is a single T cell receptor (beta chain). Antigen specificity is unknown. This entry belongs to a study of T cell responses to AZD1222 COVID-19 vaccine. The study, taken as a whole, reports: Only 5 to 7 AZD1222 recipients tested seropositive at baseline. Elevations in Spike-specific TCR breadth and depth followed administration of two AZD1222 doses.

Sequenced by immunoSEQ multiplex PCR; TCRdb stores in-frame clones only, minus some. The table has about 120,000 clones, 80% to 95% seen once. Here the sequenced sample was peripheral blood, taken 28 days after the second AZD1222 dose. The TCR originated in an adult who received the AZD1222 COVID-19 vaccine.

DNA of the CDR3: TGTGCCAGCAGCTTGTCCTCGACGGGGGCCCGGGGCTACACCTTC. It yields the protein CASSLSSTGARGYTF. The chain couples TRBV5-5 to TRBJ1-2, with D perhaps matching TRBD1 (6 bases). CDR1 and CDR2 from the germline V gene are SGHKS and YYEKEE (reference sequence). The CDR3 runs to 15 residues. Trimming cost V 1 base and J 8 bases, with 18 bases left between them.